These 3 T cell receptor beta chains came from one sample sequenced in a study of T cells in Graves' hyperthyroidism and ophthalmopathy. Researchers amplified the TCR beta CDR3 regions from RNA transcripts. When the TCR CDR3 underwent first-round RT-PCR, the HTBI primer set was used. Each CDR3 protein gets one entry after TCRdb re-called the multiplex PCR reads with MiXCR. The sample has about 690,000 distinct CDR3 sequences; approximately 15% are singletons. The sample comprised blood. The receptor source for this set is a man aged 45-65 years with Graves' hyperthyroidism.

This clonotype has a handful of counts. V gene TRBV7-3 combines with J gene TRBJ2-1; 10 positions match TRBD2. The CDR3 is made up of 21 amino acids. From germline, CDR1 is SGHTA and CDR2 FQGTGA. Trimming took 2 bases from V and 6 from J; bases not matched to a gene: 22. CDR3 in DNA: TGTGCCAGCAGCTTAGTGGATGGTAGCGGGAGGACGGGGAGGGGGGGCAATGAGCAGTTCTTC. It is translated as CASSLVDGSGRTGRGGNEQFF.

In regard to this clonotype: This may be a read error, as it is one base from a much larger clone. The gene calls are TRBV7-3 and TRBJ2-1, with TRBD2 identical over 9 bases. Looked up from germline, CDR1 is SGHTA and CDR2 is FQGTGA. The CDR3 contains 15 residues. In DNA, the CDR3 is TGTGCCAGCAGCTTAATTGCGGGAGGGCCCAATAAGCAGTTCTTC. Amino acid sequence: CASSLIAGGPNKQFF.

This clonotype came up many times. The CDR3, as DNA: TGTGCCAGCAGCCCTAGTGTAGGCGGATATTCGGATGAGCAGTTCTTC. It translates to CASSPSVGGYSDEQFF. The rearrangement joins TRBV2 to TRBJ2-1; D uncertain. Germline-derived CDR1 and CDR2 are SNHLY and FYNNEI. The CDR3 consists of 16 residues. Trimming removed 6 bases from V and 8 bases from J, with 23 bases in between.